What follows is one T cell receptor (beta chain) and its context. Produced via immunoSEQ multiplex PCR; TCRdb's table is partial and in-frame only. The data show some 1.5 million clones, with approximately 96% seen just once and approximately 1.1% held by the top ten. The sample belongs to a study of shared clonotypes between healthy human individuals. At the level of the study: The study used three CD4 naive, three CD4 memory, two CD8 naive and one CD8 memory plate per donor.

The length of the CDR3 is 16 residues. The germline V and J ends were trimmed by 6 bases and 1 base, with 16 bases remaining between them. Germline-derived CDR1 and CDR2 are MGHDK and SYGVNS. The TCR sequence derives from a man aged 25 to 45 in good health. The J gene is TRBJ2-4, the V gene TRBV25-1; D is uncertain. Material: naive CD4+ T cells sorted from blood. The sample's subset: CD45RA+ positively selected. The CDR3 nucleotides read TGTGCCAGCAGCCCTTCTACTGGTAATGCCAAAAACATTCAGTACTTC. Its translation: CASSPSTGNAKNIQYF.